The rows below give T cell receptor beta chains drawn from one sample of a study of blood T cell repertoires in COVID-19. Some clones are missing from TCRdb's copy, which holds only in-frame ones; the method was immunoSEQ multiplex PCR. The sample records roughly 190,000 clones, about 88% being singletons. The specimen sequenced was PBMCs or T cells enriched from blood (not recorded which). The receptors were sampled from a woman in her thirties who had recovered from COVID-19. Both conserved end residues are part of each CDR3.

j_gene,v_gene,CDR3aa
TRBJ2-7,TRBV24-1,CATSDPGQGAYEQYF
TRBJ2-3,TRBV11-3,CASRGHLGDTQYF
TRBJ1-5,TRBV28,CASSLITVSNQPQHF
TRBJ2-3,TRBV10-1,CASSGRESRDTQYF
TRBJ2-1,TRBV7-2,CASSTLAGGSYNEQFF
TRBJ2-3,TRBV7-9,CASSFSGRGQSDTQYF
TRBJ1-1,TRBV5-4,CASSLGTGFRTEAFF
TRBJ2-2,TRBV4-2,CASSLSPNAFGGELFF
TRBJ1-3,TRBV21-1,CASQHWRSTGGSGNTIYF
TRBJ1-2,TRBV4-1,CASSQDVSNYGYTF
TRBJ2-6,TRBV2,CASSGQVSGANVLTF
TRBJ2-5,TRBV24-1,CATSDPDTPRETQYF
TRBJ1-1,TRBV7-6,CASSRIGGRHTEAFF
TRBJ1-5,TRBV25-1,CASLGQGLGQPQHF
TRBJ2-6,TRBV7-2,CASSLGRVAANVLTF
TRBJ2-3,TRBV19,CASSTVGWAGETQYF
TRBJ1-6,TRBV10-2,CASSGLGSQGVDNSPLHF
TRBJ1-1,TRBV15,CATSRDILSTEAFF
TRBJ1-2,TRBV6-5,CASSTGTGASIGYTF
TRBJ1-1,TRBV4-2,CASSQEDPGESTEAFF
TRBJ1-1,TRBV4-1,CASSQTGATEAFF
TRBJ1-1,TRBV5-5,CASSFVGSRGMNTEAFF
TRBJ2-1,TRBV29-1,CSVGQGAYNEQFF
TRBJ2-3,TRBV4-1,CAGGTSGNPSTDTQYF
TRBJ2-1,TRBV3-1/TRBV3-2,CASSQDLSGGDNEQFF
TRBJ1-6,TRBV7-2,CASSGGGRETPLHF
TRBJ2-7,TRBV7-9,CASSFRGYEQYF
TRBJ1-5,TRBV27,CASSPGQGSNQPQHF
TRBJ1-5,TRBV6-5,CASSRQKNQPQHF
TRBJ2-1,TRBV4-1,CASSQEQGALYEQFF
TRBJ2-5,TRBV27,CASSLGAGTSVKETQYF